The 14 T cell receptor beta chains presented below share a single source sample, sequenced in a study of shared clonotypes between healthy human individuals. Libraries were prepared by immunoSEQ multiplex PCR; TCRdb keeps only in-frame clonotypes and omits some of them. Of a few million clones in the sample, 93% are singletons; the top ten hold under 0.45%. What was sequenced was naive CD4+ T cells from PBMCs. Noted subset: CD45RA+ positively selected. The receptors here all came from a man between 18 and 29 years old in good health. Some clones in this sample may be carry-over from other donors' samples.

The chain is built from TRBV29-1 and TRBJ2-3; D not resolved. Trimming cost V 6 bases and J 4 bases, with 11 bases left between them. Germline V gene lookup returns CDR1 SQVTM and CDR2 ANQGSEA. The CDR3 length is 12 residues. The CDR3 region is CSVRGRSDTQYF. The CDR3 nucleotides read TGCAGCGTAAGAGGACGGTCAGATACGCAGTATTTT.

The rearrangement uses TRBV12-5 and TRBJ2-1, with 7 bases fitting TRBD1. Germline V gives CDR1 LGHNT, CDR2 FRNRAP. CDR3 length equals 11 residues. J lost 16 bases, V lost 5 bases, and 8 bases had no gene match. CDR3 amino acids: CASGAGTALFF. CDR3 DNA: TGTGCTAGTGGTGCCGGGACAGCCTTATTCTTC.

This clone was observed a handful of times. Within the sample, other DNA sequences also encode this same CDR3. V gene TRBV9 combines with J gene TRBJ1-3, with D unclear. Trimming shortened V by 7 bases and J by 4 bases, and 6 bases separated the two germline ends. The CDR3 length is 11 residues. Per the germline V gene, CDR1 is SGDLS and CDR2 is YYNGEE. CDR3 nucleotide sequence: TGTGCCAGCTCTTCGGGAAACACCATATATTTT. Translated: CASSSGNTIYF.

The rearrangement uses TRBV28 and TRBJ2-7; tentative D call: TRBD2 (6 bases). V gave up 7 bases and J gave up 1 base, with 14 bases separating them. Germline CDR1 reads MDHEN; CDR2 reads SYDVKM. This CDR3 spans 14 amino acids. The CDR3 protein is CASMEGMSSYEQYF. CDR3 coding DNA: TGTGCCAGCATGGAGGGGATGAGTTCCTACGAGCAGTACTTC.

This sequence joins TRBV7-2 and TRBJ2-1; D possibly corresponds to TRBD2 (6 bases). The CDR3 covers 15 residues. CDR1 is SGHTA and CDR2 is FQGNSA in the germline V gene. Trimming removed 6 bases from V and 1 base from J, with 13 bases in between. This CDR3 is CASSLSGESYNEQFF. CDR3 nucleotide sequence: TGTGCCAGCAGTCTTAGCGGAGAGTCCTACAATGAGCAGTTCTTC.

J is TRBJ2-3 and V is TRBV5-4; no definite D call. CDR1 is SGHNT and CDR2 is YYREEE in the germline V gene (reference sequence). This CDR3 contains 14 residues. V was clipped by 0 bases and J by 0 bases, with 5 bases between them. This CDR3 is CASSLEPSTDTQYF. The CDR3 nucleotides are TGTGCCAGCAGCTTGGAGCCTAGCACAGATACGCAGTATTTT.

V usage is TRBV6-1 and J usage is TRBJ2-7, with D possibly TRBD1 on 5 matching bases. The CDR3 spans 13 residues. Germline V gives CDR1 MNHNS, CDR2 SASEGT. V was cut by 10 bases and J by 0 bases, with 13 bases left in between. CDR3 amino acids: CATARQSSYEQYF. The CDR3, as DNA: TGTGCCACGGCGCGACAGAGCTCCTACGAGCAGTACTTC.

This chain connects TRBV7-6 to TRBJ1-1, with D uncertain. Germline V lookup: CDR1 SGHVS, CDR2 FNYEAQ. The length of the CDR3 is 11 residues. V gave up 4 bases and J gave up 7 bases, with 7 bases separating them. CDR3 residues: CASSSLSEAFF. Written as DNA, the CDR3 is TGTGCCAGCAGCTCCCTTAGTGAAGCTTTCTTT. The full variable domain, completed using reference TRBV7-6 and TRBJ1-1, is GAGVSQSPRYKVTKRGQDVALRCDPISGHVSLYWYRQALGQGPEFLTYFNYEAQQDKSGLPNDRFSAERPEGSISTLTIQRTEQRDSAMYRCASSSLSEAFFGQGTRLTVV.

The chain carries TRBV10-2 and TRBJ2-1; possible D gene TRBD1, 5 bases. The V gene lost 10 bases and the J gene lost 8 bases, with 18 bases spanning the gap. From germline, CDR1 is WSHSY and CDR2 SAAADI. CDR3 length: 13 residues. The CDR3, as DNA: TGCGCCACTTCAGGGTTTCGATTGCATGAGCAGTTCTTC. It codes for CATSGFRLHEQFF.

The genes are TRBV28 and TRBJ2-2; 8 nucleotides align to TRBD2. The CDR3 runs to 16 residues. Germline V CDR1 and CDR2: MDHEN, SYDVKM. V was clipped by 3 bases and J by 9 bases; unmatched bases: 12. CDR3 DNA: TGTGCCAGCAGTTTCGCATCGGGGGGGGTAGGCCGGGAGCTGTTTTTT. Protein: CASSFASGGVGRELFF.

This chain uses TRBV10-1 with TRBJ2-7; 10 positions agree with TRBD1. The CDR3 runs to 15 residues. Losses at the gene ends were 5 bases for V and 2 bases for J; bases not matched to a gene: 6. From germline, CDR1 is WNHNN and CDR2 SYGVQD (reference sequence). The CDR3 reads CASSTGQGVPYEQYF. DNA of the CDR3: TGCGCCAGCAGTACCGGACAGGGGGTACCCTACGAGCAGTACTTC.

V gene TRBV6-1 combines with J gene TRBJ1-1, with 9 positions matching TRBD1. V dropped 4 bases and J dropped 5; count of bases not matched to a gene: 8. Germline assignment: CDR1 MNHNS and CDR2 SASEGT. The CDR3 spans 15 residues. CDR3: CASSVPQGALTEAFF. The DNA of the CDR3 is TGTGCCAGCAGTGTACCACAGGGGGCCTTAACTGAAGCTTTCTTT.

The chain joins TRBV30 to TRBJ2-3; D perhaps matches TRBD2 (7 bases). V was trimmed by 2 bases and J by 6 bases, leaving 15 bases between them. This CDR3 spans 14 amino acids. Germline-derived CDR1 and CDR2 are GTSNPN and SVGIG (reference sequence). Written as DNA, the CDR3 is TGTGCCTGGAGTATCGGGGGGCCGGCGGATACGCAGTATTTT. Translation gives CAWSIGGPADTQYF.

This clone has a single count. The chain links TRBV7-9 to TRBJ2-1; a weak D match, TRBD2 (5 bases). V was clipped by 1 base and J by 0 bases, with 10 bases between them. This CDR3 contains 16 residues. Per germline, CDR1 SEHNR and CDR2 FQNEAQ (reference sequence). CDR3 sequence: CASSLGPDYSYNEQFF. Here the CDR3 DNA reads TGTGCCAGCAGCTTAGGCCCCGACTACTCCTACAATGAGCAGTTCTTC.